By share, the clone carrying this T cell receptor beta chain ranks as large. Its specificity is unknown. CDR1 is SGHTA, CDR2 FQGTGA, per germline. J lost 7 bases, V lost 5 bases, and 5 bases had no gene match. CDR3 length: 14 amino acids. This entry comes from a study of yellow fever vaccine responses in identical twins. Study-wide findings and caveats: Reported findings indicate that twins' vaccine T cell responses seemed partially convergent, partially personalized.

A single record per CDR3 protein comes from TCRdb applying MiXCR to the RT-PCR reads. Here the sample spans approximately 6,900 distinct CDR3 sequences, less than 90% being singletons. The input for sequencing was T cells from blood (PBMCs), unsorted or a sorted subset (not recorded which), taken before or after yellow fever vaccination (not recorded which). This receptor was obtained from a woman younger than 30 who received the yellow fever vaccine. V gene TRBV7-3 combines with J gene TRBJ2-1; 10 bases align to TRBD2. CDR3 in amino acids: CASSIVSGGNEQFF. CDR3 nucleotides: TGTGCCAGCAGCATAGTTAGCGGGGGGAATGAGCAGTTCTTC. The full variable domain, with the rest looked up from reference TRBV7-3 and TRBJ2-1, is GAGVSQTPSNKVTEKGKYVELRCDPISGHTALYWYRQSLGQGPEFLIYFQGTGAADDSGLPNDRFFAVRPEGSVSTLKIQRTERGDSAVYLCASSIVSGGNEQFFGPGTRLTVL.